This record looks at one T cell receptor (beta chain) sequence and its context. The target antigen is unknown. This entry is derived from a study of shared clonotypes between healthy human individuals. Study-wide background: Per donor, CD8 memory used one plate, CD8 naive used two, CD4 memory used three and CD4 naive used three.

General study points: Rarefaction exposed incomplete sorted-subset sequencing despite large depth.

Sorted-subset replicate PCR reactions were performed with about 190 ng DNA, corresponding to roughly 30,000 T cell genomes. TCRdb's copy holds only in-frame clones and misses some; the assay was immunoSEQ multiplex PCR. The sample holds over 1.4 million clones, approximately 96% seen once. This sequence was found in a man aged 25 to 40 in good health. Material: naive CD4+ T cells sorted from blood. The subset here: CD45RA+ positively selected.

CDR3 loop: CASSLDLLAGGTNTGELFF. Written as DNA, the CDR3 is TGTGCCAGCAGCTTAGATCTGCTAGCGGGAGGGACGAACACCGGGGAGCTGTTTTTT. The chain uses TRBV11-3 and TRBJ2-2; 12 nucleotides line up with TRBD2. The trim removed 0 bases at V and 0 bases at J, leaving 5 bases unmatched. The CDR3 is 19 amino acids. Germline values: CDR1 SGHNT, CDR2 YENEEA.